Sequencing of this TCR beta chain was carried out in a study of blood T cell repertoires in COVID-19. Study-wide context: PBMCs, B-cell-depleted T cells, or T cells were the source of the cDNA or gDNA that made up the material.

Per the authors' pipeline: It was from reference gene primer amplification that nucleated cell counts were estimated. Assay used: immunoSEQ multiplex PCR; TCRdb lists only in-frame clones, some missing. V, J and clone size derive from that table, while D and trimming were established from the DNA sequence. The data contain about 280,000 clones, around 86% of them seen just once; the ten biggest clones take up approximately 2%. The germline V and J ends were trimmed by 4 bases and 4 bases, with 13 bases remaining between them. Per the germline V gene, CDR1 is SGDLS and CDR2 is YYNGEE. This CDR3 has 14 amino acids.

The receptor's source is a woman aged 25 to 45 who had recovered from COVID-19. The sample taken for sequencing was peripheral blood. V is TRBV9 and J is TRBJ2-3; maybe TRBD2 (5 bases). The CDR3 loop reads CASSQGLAPDTQYF. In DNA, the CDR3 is TGTGCCAGCAGCCAAGGACTCGCCCCAGATACGCAGTATTTT.